The 30 T cell receptor beta chains presented below share a single source sample, sequenced in a study of T-cell memory formation after mild COVID-19. One entry per CDR3 protein, called by TCRdb with MiXCR from the 5' RACE reads. The data show some 64,000 distinct CDR3 sequences, with around 10% seen just once and approximately 1% held by the top ten. Sequenced sample: PBMCs or a T cell subset sorted from them (not recorded which). These receptors were taken from a man younger than 30 who had mild COVID-19 (a few samples of this study predate the infection). Cell type and time point are not known.

This clonotype was picked up a small number of times. V and J are TRBV7-9 and TRBJ2-3; TRBD2 agrees at 11 bases. V dropped 4 bases and J dropped 5; count of bases not matched to a gene: 5. CDR3 size: 15 residues. Germline lookup yields CDR1 SEHNR and CDR2 FQNEAQ (reference sequence). CDR3 in DNA: TGTGCCAGCAGCTCAAGACTAGCGGGGAAAGATACGCAGTATTTT. This encodes CASSSRLAGKDTQYF.

A few counts support this clonotype. The gene calls are TRBV18 and TRBJ2-5; the D call may be TRBD1 or TRBD2 (5 bases each). The CDR3 covers 15 residues. Between the trimmed V and J ends, which lost 0 bases and 4 bases, there was a span of 12 bases. Germline V gene lookup returns CDR1 KGHSH and CDR2 LQKENI. The CDR3 spells CASSPPAGRGETQYF. CDR3 DNA: TGTGCCAGCTCACCACCCGCAGGGAGAGGAGAGACCCAGTACTTC.

This clonotype was seen ten or more times. V is TRBV7-2 and J is TRBJ2-6, with TRBD1 matching 8 bases. Germline lookup yields CDR1 SGHTA and CDR2 FQGNSA. The CDR3 contains 16 residues. The ends lost 5 bases at V and 2 bases at J; junction bases unmatched: 5. CDR3 DNA sequence: TGTGCCAGCAGCACCCGGACAGGGCCTGGGGCCAACGTCCTGACTTTC. This sequence encodes CASSTRTGPGANVLTF.

This clonotype was seen more than once but under ten times. This rearrangement joins TRBV12-3 or TRBV12-4 to TRBJ2-3; 8 nucleotides align to TRBD1. The CDR3 covers 16 residues. After removal of 2 bases from V and 4 bases from J, the junction contained 8 bases not matched to a gene. The CDR3 region is CASSLWGAGGADTQYF. In nucleotides, the CDR3 is TGTGCCAGCAGTTTATGGGGTGCAGGGGGCGCAGATACGCAGTATTTT.

In this sample, this clonotype turned up a few times. The rearrangement joins TRBV4-1 to TRBJ1-2; D is undetermined. The CDR3 has 15 residues. Trimming removed 1 base from V and 4 bases from J, with 13 bases in between. Per the germline V gene, CDR1 is MGHRA and CDR2 is YSYEKL. Here the CDR3 DNA reads TGCGCCAGCAGCCAAGCATCCACCCCAATCTATGGCTACACCTTC. This translates into CASSQASTPIYGYTF.

At least ten counts were recorded for this clonotype. The chain combines TRBV7-2 with TRBJ1-2; TRBD1 aligns across 12 bases. V shed 5 bases, J shed 9 bases, and the junction held 10 bases outside the gene matches. This CDR3 has 15 amino acids. The germline V gene encodes CDR1 SGHTA and CDR2 FQGNSA. CDR3 sequence (DNA): TGTGCCAGCAGCCCGGGACAGGGGGCTGGAATGCGCTACACCTTC. Residues: CASSPGQGAGMRYTF.

This clonotype was observed a handful of times. This chain uses TRBV11-2 with TRBJ2-6; D remains unclear. Trimming pared 5 bases from V and 3 bases from J, leaving 11 bases between. The CDR3 is 15 residues long. Germline CDR1 reads SGHAT; CDR2 reads FQNNGV. The CDR3, as DNA: TGTGCCAGCAGCCCCCTGGGAATTGGGGCCAACGTCCTGACTTTC. This codes for CASSPLGIGANVLTF.

This clonotype came up a few times. CDR3: CASRSRNRLLPDTQYF. In DNA, the CDR3 is TGTGCCAGCAGGAGCCGTAACAGGCTCTTACCAGATACGCAGTATTTT. This chain links TRBV5-5 with TRBJ2-3; D may be TRBD1 (5 bases). Trimming stripped 5 bases from V and 4 bases from J, with 20 bases between. Germline CDR1 SGHKS, CDR2 YYEKEE (reference sequence). The CDR3 is made up of 16 amino acids.

This clonotype has at least ten counts. The chain employs TRBV4-3 and TRBJ2-2; D perhaps matches TRBD2 (5 bases). Trimming removed 3 bases at V and 0 bases at J, with 8 bases between. CDR3 length: 15 amino acids. Looked up from germline, CDR1 is LGHNA and CDR2 is YSLEER. DNA for the CDR3: TGCGCCAGCAGCCATTTCGGGACGAACACCGGGGAGCTGTTTTTT. Its protein is CASSHFGTNTGELFF.

This clonotype has at least ten counts. V gene TRBV28 combines with J gene TRBJ1-2; 10 bases fit TRBD1. J lost 6 bases, V lost 6 bases, and 4 bases had no gene match. Germline CDR1 MDHEN, CDR2 SYDVKM. The CDR3 totals 13 residues. The CDR3 loop is CASRQTGGHGYTF. The CDR3, as DNA: TGTGCCAGCAGGCAGACAGGGGGCCATGGCTACACCTTC.

This clonotype was seen at least ten times. J is TRBJ2-3 and V is TRBV5-1; TRBD1 or TRBD2 may be the D gene (5 bases each). This CDR3 has 18 amino acids. The germline gives CDR1 SGHRS, CDR2 YFSETQ. The germline V and J ends were trimmed by 2 bases and 4 bases, with 23 bases remaining between them. The CDR3: CASSFRFQGTPVADTQYF. The CDR3 DNA sequence: TGCGCCAGCAGCTTTCGGTTTCAAGGGACCCCCGTGGCAGATACGCAGTATTTT.

This clonotype was counted ten times or more. This chain uses TRBV12-3 or TRBV12-4 with TRBJ2-1, with 8 bases aligning to TRBD2. The junction had 7 bases not matched to a gene; V was cut back by 5 bases and J by 4 bases. The CDR3 spans 15 residues. CDR3 bases: TGTGCCAGCAGTGCCCAGGCGGGGGGATACAATGAGCAGTTCTTC. Amino acids: CASSAQAGGYNEQFF.

The V and J genes are TRBV4-3 and TRBJ2-2; D unclear. The CDR3 is made up of 16 amino acids. Deletions cut 1 base from V and 0 bases from J, with 9 bases between. Germline values: CDR1 LGHNA, CDR2 YSLEER. CDR3: CASSQGSLANTGELFF. In nucleotides, the CDR3 is TGCGCCAGCAGCCAAGGTTCACTGGCGAACACCGGGGAGCTGTTTTTT.

The chain recombines TRBV2 with TRBJ2-7; the D is unclear. Trimming pared 4 bases from V and 6 bases from J, leaving 7 bases between. Germline loops: CDR1 SNHLY, CDR2 FYNNEI. The CDR3 length is 11 residues. For the CDR3, the DNA is TGTGCCAGCAGTGTGCAGTCCGAGCAGTACTTC. Amino acids: CASSVQSEQYF. Combining the CDR3 with reference TRBV2 and TRBJ2-7 gives the whole variable domain EPEVTQTPSHQVTQMGQEVILRCVPISNHLYFYWYRQILGQKVEFLVSFYNNEISEKSEIFDDQFSVERPDGSNFTLKIRSTKLEDSAMYFCASSVQSEQYFGPGTRLTVT.

This clonotype was counted only a few times. The chain joins TRBV27 to TRBJ2-1; 15 bases are a match to TRBD2. Germline CDR1 reads MNHEY; CDR2 reads SMNVEV (reference sequence). The CDR3 has 16 residues. With V trimmed by 7 bases and J by 2 bases, 3 bases remained unmatched. The CDR3 sequence is CASTRTSGGAYNEQFF. The CDR3 coding sequence is TGTGCCAGCACCCGGACTAGCGGGGGGGCCTACAATGAGCAGTTCTTC.

This clonotype has at least ten counts. The rearrangement joins TRBV12-3 or TRBV12-4 to TRBJ2-1, with D possibly TRBD2 on 6 matching bases. This CDR3 is built from 15 residues. Trimming stripped 5 bases from V and 0 bases from J, with 11 bases between. In DNA, the CDR3 is TGTGCCAGCAGTCCCAGGGACTTCTCCTACAATGAGCAGTTCTTC. Translation gives CASSPRDFSYNEQFF.

This clonotype has only a few counts. V is TRBV5-5 and J is TRBJ1-2; D uncertain. Trimming cost V 6 bases and J 6 bases, with 18 bases left between them. Germline V CDR1 and CDR2: SGHKS, YYEKEE (reference sequence). CDR3 length: 14 amino acids. CDR3 sequence: CASIRGSGLDGYTF. The CDR3 bases are TGTGCCAGCATCCGGGGAAGCGGTCTCGATGGCTACACCTTC. The full variable domain, with the rest looked up from reference TRBV5-5 and TRBJ1-2, is DAGVTQSPTHLIKTRGQQVTLRCSPISGHKSVSWYQQVLGQGPQFIFQYYEKEERGRGNFPDRFSARQFPNYSSELNVNALLLGDSALYLCASIRGSGLDGYTFGSGTRLTVV.

Here the CDR3 reads CASSLGQGRIGELFF. As DNA, the CDR3 is TGTGCCAGCAGTTTGGGGCAGGGGCGGATCGGGGAGCTGTTTTTT. This sequence joins TRBV12-3 or TRBV12-4 and TRBJ2-2, with a possible D match to TRBD1 (6 bases). Trimming pared 3 bases from V and 7 bases from J, leaving 15 bases between. The CDR3 has 15 residues.

This clonotype was counted only a few times. The V and J genes are TRBV18 and TRBJ1-1; maybe TRBD1 (5 bases). The CDR3 covers 18 residues. The germline V gene has CDR1 KGHSH and CDR2 LQKENI. V was shortened by 3 bases and J by 1 base, with 21 bases between the two germline ends. CDR3 bases: TGTGCCAGCTCACCGCCGTTGGGCCAAGGCGGGACGAACACTGAAGCTTTCTTT. The encoded protein is CASSPPLGQGGTNTEAFF.

This clonotype came up many times. The chain couples TRBV20-1 to TRBJ2-7; weak D call: TRBD1 (5 bases). Germline V gives CDR1 DFQATT, CDR2 SNEGSKA (reference sequence). The CDR3 consists of 12 residues. Trimming took 6 bases from V and 6 from J, leaving 15 bases between them. CDR3 region: CSAVPHRLEQYF. CDR3 coding DNA: TGCAGTGCCGTACCCCACAGGCTCGAGCAGTACTTC.

Worth noting for this clonotype: The missing conserved phenylalanine or tryptophan at the end of this CDR3 makes a read error likely. The J gene is TRBJ2-5, the V gene TRBV6-1; 9 nucleotides line up with TRBD2. The CDR3 covers 13 residues. Germline-derived CDR1 and CDR2 are MNHNS and SASEGT. J gave up 10 bases and V 7 bases, and 10 bases lay outside the gene matches. In DNA, the CDR3 is TGTGCCAGCATGGGGAGTCTAGCGGGACTCCAGTACCTC. Its protein is CASMGSLAGLQYL.

This sequence joins TRBV2 and TRBJ1-5, with D possibly matching TRBD1 (6 bases). Deletions cut 3 bases from V and 2 bases from J, with 8 bases between. The CDR3 totals 14 residues. CDR1 and CDR2 (germline): SNHLY, FYNNEI. The CDR3 DNA reads as TGTGCCAGCAGTGAGGACAGAGGCAATCAGCCCCAGCATTTT. Its protein product is CASSEDRGNQPQHF.

This clonotype was observed a few times. The chain recombines TRBV7-3 with TRBJ1-1, with D possibly being TRBD1 (6 bases). The CDR3 contains 16 residues. Germline CDR1 and CDR2: SGHTA and FQGTGA. Trimming took off 5 bases at V and 3 bases at J, with 19 bases between the two ends. DNA of the CDR3: TGTGCCAGCAGCCTCTCGGGGGGCACAAGGGACACTGAAGCTTTCTTT. It is translated as CASSLSGGTRDTEAFF.

This chain links TRBV3-1 with TRBJ2-1; D uncertain. CDR3 length: 12 residues. V was clipped by 3 bases and J by 4 bases, with 4 bases between them. Germline V CDR1 and CDR2: LGHDT, YNNKEL (reference sequence). CDR3 sequence reads: CASSQGYNEQFF. The CDR3 coding sequence is TGTGCCAGCAGCCAGGGATACAATGAGCAGTTCTTC.

V usage is TRBV2 and J usage is TRBJ1-5; D possibly corresponds to TRBD1 (6 bases). Germline V gene data show CDR1 as SNHLY and CDR2 as FYNNEI. V lost 4 bases and J lost 7, with 14 bases in between. This CDR3 has 14 amino acids. The CDR3: CASSGQGFEQPQHF. In DNA form, the CDR3 reads TGTGCCAGCAGTGGTCAGGGGTTCGAGCAGCCCCAGCATTTT.

This sequence joins TRBV12-3 or TRBV12-4 and TRBJ2-5; the D call may be TRBD1 or TRBD2 (5 bases each). V was cut by 8 bases and J by 9 bases, with 19 bases left in between. This CDR3 has 13 residues. The CDR3 spells CASGAGGASAQYF. The CDR3 DNA reads as TGTGCCAGCGGGGCAGGAGGAGCATCGGCCCAGTACTTC.

This clonotype appeared a few times. This CDR3 reads CASSLEIGRGYTF. The CDR3 DNA sequence: TGTGCCAGCAGTTTAGAGATTGGTCGTGGCTACACCTTC. The V and J genes are TRBV12-3 or TRBV12-4 and TRBJ1-2, with D unclear. This CDR3 has 13 amino acids. V lost 1 base, J lost 7 bases, and 10 bases lay in between.

This chain joins TRBV3-1 and TRBJ2-5; 8 bases are a match to TRBD2. After removal of 0 bases from V and 5 bases from J, the junction contained 8 bases not matched to a gene. The CDR3 is 16 amino acids. Germline loops: CDR1 LGHDT, CDR2 YNNKEL (reference sequence). DNA of the CDR3: TGTGCCAGCAGCCAAGACCTGCGGGGGGCGGGGGAGACCCAGTACTTC. Residues: CASSQDLRGAGETQYF.

There are a few counts of this clonotype. V and J are TRBV18 and TRBJ1-6, with 8 bases aligning to TRBD1. CDR1 is KGHSH, CDR2 LQKENI, per germline. The V gene end was trimmed by 5 bases and the J gene end by 6 bases; junction bases not matched to a gene: 6. The length of the CDR3 is 15 residues. This chain's CDR3 is CASSSTDRVNSPLHF. CDR3 sequence (DNA): TGTGCCAGCTCATCAACGGACAGGGTTAATTCACCCCTCCACTTT.

This clonotype was seen many times. This chain uses TRBV7-2 with TRBJ2-7, with D perhaps matching TRBD1 (6 bases). CDR1 SGHTA and CDR2 FQGNSA come from the germline V gene. This CDR3 has 14 residues. V shed 0 bases and J shed 4 bases, with 10 bases lying between them. The DNA of the CDR3 is TGTGCCAGCAGCTTAGCGCTGGGGGCGTACGAGCAGTACTTC. It codes for CASSLALGAYEQYF.